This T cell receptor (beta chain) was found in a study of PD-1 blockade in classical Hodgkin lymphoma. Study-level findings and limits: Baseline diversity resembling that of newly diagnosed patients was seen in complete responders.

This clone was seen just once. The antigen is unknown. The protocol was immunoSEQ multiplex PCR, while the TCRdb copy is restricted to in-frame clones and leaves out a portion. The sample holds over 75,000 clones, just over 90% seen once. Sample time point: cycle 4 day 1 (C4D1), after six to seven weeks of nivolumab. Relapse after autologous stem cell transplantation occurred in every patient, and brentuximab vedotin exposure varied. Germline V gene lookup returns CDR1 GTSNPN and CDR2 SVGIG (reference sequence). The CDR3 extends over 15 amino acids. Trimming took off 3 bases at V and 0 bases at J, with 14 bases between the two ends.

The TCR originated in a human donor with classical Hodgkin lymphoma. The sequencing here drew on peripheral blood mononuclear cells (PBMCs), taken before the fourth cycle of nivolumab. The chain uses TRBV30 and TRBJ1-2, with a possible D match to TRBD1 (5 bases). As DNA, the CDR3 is TGTGCCTGGAGAACGGGACGGAGAACTAACTATGGCTACACCTTC. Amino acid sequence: CAWRTGRRTNYGYTF.